A single T cell receptor (beta chain) is shown here with its context. This clone has ten or more counts. Its recognized antigen is unknown. Within one base of it there is no much larger clone, and no base qualities were kept. Participants in the prospective study were aged about 18 to 95 years, lived in about two dozen United States geographic areas, and enrolled through a virtual design. To assign participants to cohorts, the prospective study relied on clinical history that participants themselves reported in a screening survey and a study questionnaire. Exposed participants were defined as having been in contact with someone with a PCR-confirmed or clinician-diagnosed COVID-19 case within 2 weeks of study entry. In the prospective study, mobile phlebotomists collected whole blood, serum and a nasopharyngeal or oropharyngeal swab from each participant. Prospective study participants could optionally give additional blood draws and questionnaires over an approximately two-month period. Before DNA extraction, prospective study blood samples were shipped either frozen or at room temperature.

The data originate from a study of blood T cell repertoires in COVID-19 (dated by TCRdb to 2020 to 2021). As for the study more broadly: Collaborator samples came from the United States, Italy and Spain and covered acute and convalescent phases of COVID-19. The sample metadata nearly always contained a de-identified subject ID, COVID-19 status, age in years and sex. Samples came from the ongoing ImmuneRACE study (first 160 participants) plus 1,254 subjects from 6 global collaborators. The dataset comprised deeply sampled blood TCRbeta repertoires from subjects exposed to, actively infected with, or recovered from COVID-19. Where available, HLA class I and class II types were obtained from metadata supplied by the sample provider rather than from assay-based typing. The repertoires were released in a freely available public database meant as a resource for research on the immune response to SARS-CoV-2. The prospective study material was composed of cDNA or gDNA derived from T cells, B-cell-depleted T cells, or PBMCs.

Points the paper makes about the study in general: The amount of clinical and demographic metadata varied by source and participant and was provided uncurated.

TCRbeta CDR3 regions were amplified from genomic DNA by means of the immunoSEQ Assay, a bias-controlled multiplex PCR. In the original analysis: Nucleated cell counts per sample were estimated from amplification of reference gene primers within the assay. Sequence reads were collapsed and filtered to measure the absolute abundance of every unique TCRbeta CDR3 rearrangement. For each sample, productive Simpson clonality was calculated as the square root of Simpson's diversity index over productive rearrangements. The table was pulled from immuneACCESS by TCRdb, which kept in-frame rearrangements only. Such tables lose some clones; where checked, under half of the loss comes from unresolved V genes, and the rest has no known cause. V and J calls and clone size are as listed in that table; D and trimming were resolved from the DNA. The sample includes 150,000 or so clones, with around 90% observed a single time. In total, the top ten clones hold roughly 4% of the sample.

The sample was PBMCs or T cells enriched from blood (not recorded which). The clonotype was recovered from a middle-aged woman who had been exposed to COVID-19.

The nucleotide sequence is given as TGTGCCAGCAGTGGGCGACAGGACACCGGGGAGCTGTTTTTT. It is translated as CASSGRQDTGELFF. The V and J segments used are TRBV6-4 and TRBJ2-2; the D gene is perhaps TRBD1, from 6 matching bases. V and J are truncated by 4 bases and 3 bases respectively, leaving an intervening sequence of 9 bases. The CDR3 goes from the cysteine to the phenylalanine over 14 residues. Only the CDR3 region is kept as DNA, spanning 42 bases read in frame from base 1. From a lookup of the germline V gene, CDR1 and CDR2 are MRHNA and SNTAGT.